This T cell receptor (beta chain) was found in a study of shared clonotypes between healthy human individuals. Generated by immunoSEQ multiplex PCR, the TCRdb table keeps only in-frame clones and is missing some. The top ten hold about 1.1% of the sample, which has some 2.1 million clones, about 94% seen once. Naive CD8 cells lacked CD45RO and underwent positive selection for CCR7, leaving out terminally differentiated effector memory CD45RA+ cells. Trimming cost V 1 base and J 2 bases; bases outside gene matches: 3. The CDR3 totals 15 residues. Germline loops: CDR1 KGHSH, CDR2 LQKENI. The sample was naive CD8+ T cells sorted from blood. The sequence was collected from a man between 18 and 35 years old in good health. V is TRBV18 and J is TRBJ2-3, with 7 bases aligning to TRBD1. In DNA form, the CDR3 reads TGTGCCAGCTCACCACTCGGACAGGACACAGATACGCAGTATTTT. Translating gives CASSPLGQDTDTQYF. The full variable domain, with the rest looked up from reference TRBV18 and TRBJ2-3, is NAGVMQNPRHLVRRRGQEARLRCSPMKGHSHVYWYRQLPEEGLKFMVYLQKENIIDESGMPKERFSAEFPKEGPSILRIQQVVRGDSAAYFCASSPLGQDTDTQYFGPGTRLTVL.